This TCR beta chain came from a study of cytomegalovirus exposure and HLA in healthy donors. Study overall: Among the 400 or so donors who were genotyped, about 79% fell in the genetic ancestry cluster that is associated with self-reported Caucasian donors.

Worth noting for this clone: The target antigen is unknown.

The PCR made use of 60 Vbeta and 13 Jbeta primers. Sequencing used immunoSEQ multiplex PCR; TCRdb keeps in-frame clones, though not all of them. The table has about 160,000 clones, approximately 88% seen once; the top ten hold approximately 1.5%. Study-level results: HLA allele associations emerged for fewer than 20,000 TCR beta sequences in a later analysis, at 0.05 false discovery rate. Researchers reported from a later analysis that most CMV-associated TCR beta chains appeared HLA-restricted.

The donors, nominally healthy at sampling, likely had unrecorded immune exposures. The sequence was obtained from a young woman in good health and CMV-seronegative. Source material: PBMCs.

CDR3: CASSRTGLNTEAFF. Written as DNA, the CDR3 is TGTGCCAGCAGTCGGACAGGTTTGAACACTGAAGCTTTCTTT. The chain recombines TRBV6-5 with TRBJ1-1, with 7 nucleotides matching TRBD1. Per the germline V gene, CDR1 is MNHEY and CDR2 is SVGAGI. V lost 5 bases to trimming and J lost 0 bases; unmatched junction nucleotides: 3. This CDR3 region has 14 residues.